This is a list of T cell receptor beta chains from one sample in a study of T cell changes during pregnancy in multiple sclerosis. The protocol was immunoSEQ multiplex PCR, while the TCRdb copy is restricted to in-frame clones and leaves out a portion. The table includes some 110,000 clones, roughly 92% detected once. The sequenced sample was peripheral blood, obtained in the third trimester of pregnancy. The receptor source for this set is a female donor with multiple sclerosis, enrolled in a pregnancy study. The CDR3 runs from the conserved cysteine through the conserved F or W. The D gene is left open where the match is weak. Rows give clone size only sometimes, using once, few, many, or a class for an expanded clone.

J gene	clone size	V gene	D gene	CDR3 protein	CDR3 DNA
TRBJ1-4	once	TRBV9	.	CASSVIENEKLFF	TGTGCCAGCAGCGTAATTGAGAATGAAAAACTGTTTTTT
TRBJ1-2	.	TRBV27	.	CASSLSGGSYGYTF	TGTGCCAGCAGTTTATCAGGAGGATCCTATGGCTACACCTTC
TRBJ1-1	.	TRBV19	TRBD1	CATRMRDRGIEAFF	TGTGCCACCAGAATGCGGGACAGGGGAATTGAAGCTTTCTTT
TRBJ2-1	.	TRBV19	TRBD2	CASSIDLSPASGSYNEQFF	TGTGCCAGTAGTATAGATCTATCGCCGGCTAGCGGGAGCTACAATGAGCAGTTCTTC
TRBJ2-5	.	TRBV2	.	CASSEALGSGETQYF	TGTGCCAGCAGTGAAGCCTTGGGTTCCGGGGAGACCCAGTACTTC
TRBJ1-1	once	TRBV19	.	CASRWGQGQNTEAFF	TGTGCCAGTAGATGGGGCCAGGGGCAGAACACTGAAGCTTTCTTT
TRBJ2-1	.	TRBV5-6	TRBD2	CASSGYSGPFYNEQFF	TGTGCCAGCAGCGGCTATAGCGGGCCCTTCTACAATGAGCAGTTCTTC
TRBJ2-7	.	TRBV27	.	CASRRNRDATYEQYF	TGTGCCAGCAGGCGAAACAGGGACGCCACCTACGAGCAGTACTTC
TRBJ2-1	.	TRBV10-2	TRBD1	CASSGKDRAGRNEQFF	TGCGCCAGCAGCGGTAAGGACAGGGCTGGCCGGAATGAGCAGTTCTTC
TRBJ1-1	.	TRBV9	.	CASSPPRSTKAFF	TGTGCCAGCAGCCCCCCAAGGAGCACTAAAGCTTTCTTT
TRBJ1-5	.	TRBV5-1	TRBD1	CASSLGTGENQPQHF	TGCGCCAGCAGCTTGGGGACAGGGGAGAATCAGCCCCAGCATTTT
TRBJ1-5	.	TRBV7-3	.	CASSIQQGREGPQHF	TGTGCCAGCAGCATCCAACAGGGAAGAGAGGGGCCCCAGCATTTT
TRBJ1-6	few	TRBV6-6	.	CASSYGAGLNSPLHF	TGTGCCAGCAGTTATGGGGCAGGGCTGAATTCACCCCTCCACTTT
TRBJ2-3	.	TRBV4-2	TRBD2	CASSQVLAGGADTQYF	TGTGCCAGCAGCCAAGTACTGGCGGGGGGGGCAGATACGCAGTATTTT
TRBJ1-4	.	TRBV4-1	.	CASSQGGLRNEKLFF	TGCGCCAGCAGCCAAGGGGGCCTCAGGAATGAAAAACTGTTTTTT
TRBJ2-7	.	TRBV7-9	TRBD1	CASSSSGQGREEQYF	TGTGCCAGCAGCTCTTCGGGACAGGGTAGGGAAGAGCAGTACTTC
TRBJ2-7	.	TRBV10-3	TRBD2	CAISEYSGGAGEQYF	TGTGCCATCAGTGAATACAGCGGGGGGGCCGGCGAGCAGTACTTC
TRBJ2-7	.	TRBV9	TRBD2	CASSPHPSGRAGEQYF	TGTGCCAGCAGCCCACATCCTAGCGGGAGGGCCGGCGAGCAGTACTTC
TRBJ1-2	.	TRBV2	TRBD1	CASRTGVSDGYTF	TGTGCCAGCAGGACAGGGGTGTCGGATGGCTACACCTTC
TRBJ2-7	once	TRBV21-1	.	CASSKGTAPNEQYF	TGTGCCAGCAGCAAAGGGACAGCCCCTAACGAGCAGTACTTC
TRBJ1-1	.	TRBV5-1	.	CASSYRANTEAFF	TGCGCCAGCAGCTACAGGGCGAACACTGAAGCTTTCTTT
TRBJ2-5	.	TRBV5-4	TRBD1	CASSSGQGVQETQYF	TGTGCCAGCAGCTCGGGACAGGGGGTCCAAGAGACCCAGTACTTC